This entry describes one T cell receptor beta chain. Antigen specificity is unknown. Assay used: immunoSEQ multiplex PCR; TCRdb lists only in-frame clones, some missing. This table has roughly 130,000 clones, around 93% appearing once. The source of the sample is a study of OX40 agonist ivuxolimab in advanced cancers. The overall study: Patients in dose escalation had liver, melanoma, kidney or head and neck cancers. Whole-study findings and limits: In CD8+ T cells, expanded clones were on average more numerous than in CD4+. Clonal expansion from baseline to week 6 occurred in both CD4+ and CD8+ T cells.

People who had autoimmune disease history or systemic immunosuppression were excluded. Germline CDR1 and CDR2: SGHNT and YYREEE (reference sequence). Trimming shortened V by 3 bases and J by 5 bases, and 17 bases separated the two germline ends. This CDR3 region has 15 residues. The chain employs TRBV5-4 and TRBJ2-5; the D gene is possibly TRBD1 (5 bases). This receptor was identified in an adult with an advanced solid tumor such as melanoma, head and neck, liver or kidney cancer. The sample consisted of CD4+ or CD8+ T cells sorted from blood, taken in a trial of the OX40 agonist ivuxolimab. CDR3 sequence (DNA): TGTGCCAGCAGCTCCATGCCACGGGCAGGGGAGACCCAGTACTTC. It yields the protein CASSSMPRAGETQYF.